These T cell receptor beta chains were read from a single sample in a study of Ad26.COV2.S vaccination and SARS-CoV-2 variants. Data came from immunoSEQ multiplex PCR; TCRdb stores just in-frame clones and leaves some out. The table records about 680,000 clones, roughly nine tenths of them present only once. Here the sequenced sample was peripheral blood, taken in a trial of Ad26.COV2.S vaccine versus placebo. These receptors all come from a person between 18 and 60 years old who received the Ad26.COV2.S COVID-19 vaccine or a placebo. CDR3s leave out the opening cysteine and the closing phenylalanine or tryptophan. Fields, in order: J gene, V gene, CDR3 protein.

>TRBJ1-3|TRBV15
ATSRPGGTGNTIY
>TRBJ2-5|TRBV30
AWSWDAQTQY
>TRBJ1-3|TRBV10-3
ATKGLDRNTIY
>TRBJ1-1|TRBV8-1
GSASAALRTTGTEAF
>TRBJ2-2|TRBV2
ASSSGTGGITGELF
>TRBJ2-6|TRBV7-9
ASSLRGAGANVLT
>TRBJ1-5|TRBV19
ASSLQGSQH
>TRBJ1-1|TRBV29-1
SVRSRRETEAF
>TRBJ2-2|TRBV18
ASSPAGTTVTGELF
>TRBJ1-6|TRBV11-2
ASSLVPGQRNSPLH
>TRBJ1-2|TRBV4-2
ASSLRTGRDNYGYT
>TRBJ2-7|TRBV20-1
SASGNEQY
>TRBJ1-1|TRBV6-5
ASSYGGPGAEAF
>TRBJ2-5|TRBV19
ASSLPGQAQETQY
>TRBJ1-3|TRBV18
ASSPPGSSGNTIY
>TRBJ1-6|TRBV7-2
ASSLAFGIYSPLH
>TRBJ1-4|TRBV18
ASSPGQGEKLF
>TRBJ2-1|TRBV5-1
ASSLGTANEQF
>TRBJ1-4|TRBV2
ATLRGWTGNEKLF
>TRBJ2-1|TRBV5-1
ASSLGLAGMNEQF
>TRBJ2-1|TRBV14
ASSLPPRIEQF
>TRBJ1-3|TRBV3-1/TRBV3-2
ASSQDQGFLANTIY
>TRBJ2-5|TRBV6-5
ASRGLQETQY
>TRBJ2-7|TRBV4-2
ASSQEGVLYEQY
>TRBJ1-5|TRBV6-5
ASSYGRGWQPQH
>TRBJ1-5|TRBV2
ATSRSVQPQH
>TRBJ1-3|TRBV7-2
ASSPGQGNTIY
>TRBJ2-7|TRBV11-3
ASSSQGERDEQY
>TRBJ2-2|TRBV24-1
ATSDPSTGNTGELF
>TRBJ1-5|TRBV19
ASSLPAGGAGQPQH
>TRBJ1-1|TRBV27
ASSKNPPGVEAF
>TRBJ1-1|TRBV10-3
AISGPGTGNTEAF
>TRBJ2-7|TRBV6-5
ATAGQAGNYEQY
>TRBJ1-1|TRBV7-3
ASSTGHPNTEAF
>TRBJ1-1|TRBV7-3
ASSLGDGEAF
>TRBJ1-6|TRBV6-2/TRBV6-3
ASSMTATNSPLH
>TRBJ1-3|TRBV19
ASLVPGSGNTIY
>TRBJ1-1|TRBV27
ASSPRTVTNTEAF
>TRBJ1-4|TRBV25-1
ASSEMGTGITTNEKLF
>TRBJ2-5|TRBV7-8
ASSSSSTNAPTTQY
>TRBJ2-7|TRBV28
ASSFSGRGNEQY
>TRBJ2-3|TRBV3-1/TRBV3-2
ASSQAGNTDTQY
>TRBJ2-7|TRBV5-6
ASSRSRLAGVYEQY
>TRBJ1-2|TRBV10-2
ASSEVAGANT
>TRBJ1-1|TRBV10-3
AISALGHRTEAF
>TRBJ2-5|TRBV7-7
ASSLGPDWQETQY
>TRBJ1-1|TRBV6-1
ASSEAGGQGAVSF
>TRBJ1-1|TRBV2
ASSEVIWGTEAF
>TRBJ2-7|TRBV16
ASSQSGTGGNEQY
>TRBJ2-5|TRBV19
ASSMGGPEETQY
>TRBJ2-7|TRBV12-3/TRBV12-4
ASSLDSYEQY
>TRBJ1-5|TRBV4-3
ASSQDVGSPQH
>TRBJ2-2|TRBV10-1
ASSESLLGPGELF
>TRBJ1-1|TRBV30
AWSPVGAEAF
>TRBJ2-2|TRBV6-6
ASRPPGDTGELF
>TRBJ1-1|TRBV18
ASSPPAPGARDTEAF
>TRBJ2-5|TRBV29-1
SVEKPQGKTQY
>TRBJ2-7|TRBV10-3
ATLGGTYEQY
>TRBJ2-1|TRBV5-1
ASSLSGSGNEQF
>TRBJ1-5|TRBV5-6
ASSFGGTGGGRPQH